This T cell receptor (beta chain) came from a study of graft-versus-host responses after intestinal transplantation. Across the study: Transplant recipients had multivisceral, liver-intestinal, or isolated intestinal grafts. For around 3 years after anti-thymocyte globulin induction, all recipients took tacrolimus and steroids. General study findings and limits: Marrow from the recipient contained GvH clones, some of which had appeared first in ileum or blood. The presence of high graft-versus-host to host-versus-graft clonal ratios in allografts characterized patients with graft-donor T cell macrochimerism.

Assay used: immunoSEQ multiplex PCR; TCRdb lists only in-frame clones, some missing. The data show 110,000 to 150,000 clones, 92% seen once. Comments on this clone: What it binds is not known.

After removal of 0 bases from V and 6 bases from J, the junction contained 6 bases not matched to a gene. CDR1 is SGHRS, CDR2 YFSETQ, per germline. This CDR3 spans 15 amino acids. V is TRBV5-1 and J is TRBJ1-5; 7 positions agree with TRBD1. This TCR derives from a human donor who received an intestinal transplant. The specimen comprised unstimulated CD4+ T cells sorted from spleen or lymph node cells, sampled before intestinal transplant. The CDR3 loop is CASSLAGQATQPQHF. CDR3 nucleotides: TGCGCCAGCAGCTTGGCCGGACAGGCTACTCAGCCCCAGCATTTT.